The T cell receptor (beta chain) under discussion was sequenced for a study of cytomegalovirus exposure and HLA in healthy donors. PCR amplification relied on 60 Vbeta primers (plus 13 Jbeta primers). The protocol was immunoSEQ multiplex PCR, while the TCRdb copy is restricted to in-frame clones and leaves out a portion. The top ten hold almost 6% of the sample, which has some 120,000 clones, roughly 68% seen once. CDR1 and CDR2 (germline): SQVTM, ANQGSEA. This CDR3 has 14 residues. V trimming: 6 bases; J trimming: 6 bases; junction bases outside the gene matches: 11. Study-wide results and limits: Judged likely to be a sequencing artifact was a cluster of highly shared sequence variants. Analysis was carried out at a later point, and it linked a missense DCLRE1C variant to TCR beta V- and J-gene trimming.

With respect to this clone: Its antigen is undetermined.

The clonotype originates from a woman in her forties or fifties in good health and CMV-seropositive. V is TRBV29-1 and J is TRBJ2-1; TRBD2 matches 7 bases. The sequenced sample consisted of PBMCs. CDR3 DNA sequence: TGCAGCGTCCGGGGGGTAATCCGTCCCAATGAGCAGTTCTTC. Protein product: CSVRGVIRPNEQFF.